Given below is one T cell receptor (beta chain) in context. The CDR3 has 14 residues. J gave up 4 bases and V 4 bases, and 4 bases lay outside the gene matches. Germline V lookup: CDR1 LGHNA, CDR2 YSLEER. This entry belongs to a study of blood T cell repertoires in COVID-19. Study-wide context: Sites in the United States, Italy and Spain provided acute and convalescent COVID-19 samples. The cDNA or gDNA used as material had been derived from T cells, B-cell-depleted T cells, or PBMCs.

As originally analysed: Amplification with reference gene primers provided the estimates of nucleated cell counts. Clones were read by immunoSEQ multiplex PCR, and TCRdb kept only the in-frame ones, dropping some. That table is the source of V, J and clone size, and D and trimming were worked out from the DNA. This repertoire shows approximately 350,000 clones, about 86% found once; its top ten account for just over 7%. Seattle enrolled patients during active infection and tracked them longitudinally. This receptor was identified in a woman in her sixties with COVID-19, enrolled during active disease. The chain joins TRBV4-3 to TRBJ1-1; 9 bases fit TRBD1. Sequencing was done on a sample of peripheral blood. CDR3 in amino acids: CASSPGDRVTEAFF. DNA of the CDR3: TGCGCCAGCAGCCCCGGGGACAGGGTCACTGAAGCTTTCTTT.